The 19 T cell receptor beta chains below come from one sample, sequenced in a study of blood T cells in healthy people across ages. Using a J-beta primer mix together with a sample-barcoded 5' primer, a second PCR was run for about 6 to 11 cycles. MiXCR, applied by TCRdb to the 5' RACE reads, yields one record per CDR3 protein. The table has 600,000 to 1,000,000 distinct CDR3 sequences, 55% to 70% seen once. Sequenced material: blood. The receptors were gathered from a man aged 25-40 years in good health.

The rearrangement joins TRBV30 to TRBJ2-1, with D maybe TRBD2 (6 bases). The V gene lost 8 bases and the J gene lost 0 bases, with 11 bases spanning the gap. Germline V gene data show CDR1 as GTSNPN and CDR2 as SVGIG (reference sequence). The CDR3 is 13 amino acids. The CDR3 DNA reads TGTGCCAGCGGGCGGGACTCCTACAATGAGCAGTTCTTC. As protein: CASGRDSYNEQFF.

This chain connects TRBV7-2 to TRBJ2-3; no reliable D call. Per germline, CDR1 SGHTA and CDR2 FQGNSA. This CDR3 is 16 amino acids long. V was clipped by 5 bases and J by 1 base, with 16 bases between them. The CDR3 region is CASSPLGLGRTDTQYF. The CDR3 DNA reads as TGTGCCAGCAGCCCCCTTGGTTTGGGCCGCACAGATACGCAGTATTTT.

This chain connects TRBV7-2 to TRBJ2-2; TRBD2 is a possible D gene (6 bases). The CDR3 has 14 amino acids. V was shortened by 5 bases and J by 4 bases, with 11 bases between the two germline ends. The V gene's germline CDR1 is SGHTA and CDR2 FQGNSA. As DNA, the CDR3 is TGTGCCAGCAGCCCGGCGGGGTTCACCGGGGAGCTGTTTTTT. Protein: CASSPAGFTGELFF.

Only a few counts were recorded for this clonotype. This sequence joins TRBV25-1 and TRBJ2-3; 8 bases agree with TRBD2. The V gene end was trimmed by 4 bases and the J gene end by 2 bases; junction bases not matched to a gene: 8. The CDR3 is 16 residues long. CDR1 MGHDK and CDR2 SYGVNS come from the germline V gene. The CDR3 sequence is CASSAITSGPTDTQYF. CDR3 DNA sequence: TGTGCCAGCAGTGCGATCACTAGCGGACCCACAGATACGCAGTATTTT.

The chain is built from TRBV15 and TRBJ2-3; 7 nucleotides align to TRBD1. The CDR3 has 15 amino acids. Germline loops: CDR1 LNHNV, CDR2 YYDKDF (reference sequence). The ends lost 5 bases at V and 2 bases at J; junction bases unmatched: 7. The CDR3 region has the DNA TGTGCCACCAGCGAAGGACAGGCCACCACAGATACGCAGTATTTT. This encodes CATSEGQATTDTQYF.

The rearrangement uses TRBV10-3 and TRBJ2-5; D may be TRBD2 (7 bases). V was clipped by 6 bases and J by 11 bases, with 25 bases between them. The CDR3 contains 15 residues. The germline gives CDR1 ENHRY, CDR2 SYGVKD. For the CDR3, the DNA is TGTGCCATCAGCAAGCAAGGGGGGGGCAGCAATGAGCAGTACTTC. It is translated as CAISKQGGGSNEQYF.

This chain joins TRBV20-1 and TRBJ2-3; tentatively, D is TRBD2 (6 bases). CDR1 and CDR2 (germline): DFQATT, SNEGSKA (reference sequence). This CDR3 contains 17 residues. Deletions cut 3 bases from V and 2 bases from J, with 21 bases between. The CDR3 loop reads CSASFAGFYRDTDTQYF. CDR3 nucleotide sequence: TGCAGTGCTAGCTTTGCGGGGTTCTACCGGGACACAGATACGCAGTATTTT.

The chain joins TRBV11-2 to TRBJ2-4, with D tentatively TRBD2 (6 bases). The last part of the DNA fits TRBJ2-7 better; the J call may be wrong. The CDR3 extends over 15 amino acids. Looked up from germline, CDR1 is SGHAT and CDR2 is FQNNGV. The CDR3 sequence: CASSSGGKGNYEQYF. DNA of the CDR3: TGTGCCAGCAGCTCTGGGGGGAAGGGAAACTACGAGCAGTACTTC.

The chain carries TRBV6-5 and TRBJ2-5; D is uncertain. V was shortened by 3 bases and J by 4 bases, with 9 bases between the two germline ends. The germline CDR1 and CDR2 sequences are MNHEY and SVGAGI. CDR3 length equals 13 residues. The CDR3 DNA is TGTGCCAGCAGTTATGGTGGGTTAGAGACCCAGTACTTC. Its translation is CASSYGGLETQYF.

The V and J genes are TRBV28 and TRBJ2-5; 14 nucleotides match TRBD2. The V and J ends lost 6 bases and 11 bases, in that order; junction bases with no gene match: 11. Per the germline V gene, CDR1 is MDHEN and CDR2 is SYDVKM. The length of the CDR3 is 15 residues. The CDR3 is CASSRLAGGFNEQYF. CDR3 nucleotide sequence: TGTGCCAGCAGCAGACTAGCGGGAGGGTTCAATGAGCAGTACTTC.

This chain connects TRBV7-8 to TRBJ2-3; D not certain. Per germline, CDR1 SGHVS and CDR2 FQNEAQ. The CDR3 is 15 amino acids. The germline V and J ends were trimmed by 2 bases and 4 bases, with 13 bases remaining between them. CDR3 in amino acids: CASSLNFLGADTQYF. CDR3 sequence (DNA): TGTGCCAGCAGCTTAAATTTTTTGGGCGCAGATACGCAGTATTTT.

The J gene is TRBJ2-1, the V gene TRBV5-1, with TRBD2 matching over 9 bases. V was pared by 4 bases and J by 3 bases, with 8 bases of the junction left unmatched. This CDR3 contains 16 residues. In germline, CDR1 is SGHRS, CDR2 YFSETQ. The CDR3 loop is CASSTVLAGLYNEQFF. Written as DNA, the CDR3 is TGCGCCAGCAGCACAGTACTAGCGGGTCTCTACAATGAGCAGTTCTTC.

The J gene is TRBJ2-4, the V gene TRBV2, with D possibly being TRBD1 or TRBD2 (5 bases each). Trimming cost V 8 bases and J 13 bases, with 15 bases left between them. This CDR3 spans 11 amino acids. Looked up from germline, CDR1 is SNHLY and CDR2 is FYNNEI. The CDR3: CASGYNWDQYF. CDR3 nucleotide sequence: TGTGCCAGCGGGTATAACTGGGACCAGTACTTC.

The chain combines TRBV6-1 with TRBJ2-7, with 7 nucleotides matching TRBD2. This CDR3 has 14 amino acids. The J segment lost 2 bases and the V segment lost 3 bases, leaving 4 bases of the junction unmatched. Germline V gene data show CDR1 as MNHNS and CDR2 as SASEGT. In DNA form, the CDR3 reads TGTGCCAGCAGTGATGAGCGGGGAGCCTACGAGCAGTACTTC. The encoded protein is CASSDERGAYEQYF.

A few counts support this clonotype. CDR3 DNA sequence: TGTGCCAGCAGTTACTCGAGTGGGGGCGCCGTTAACTATGGCTACACCTTC. This codes for CASSYSSGGAVNYGYTF. V gene TRBV6-6 combines with J gene TRBJ1-2, with D perhaps matching TRBD1 (6 bases). The V gene lost 0 bases and the J gene lost 1 base, with 15 bases spanning the gap. This CDR3 is 17 amino acids long. The germline V gene encodes CDR1 MNHNY and CDR2 SVGAGI (reference sequence).

V and J are TRBV4-2 and TRBJ2-2, with TRBD2 matching over 10 bases. The germline V gene encodes CDR1 LGHNA and CDR2 YNFKEQ. The V gene end was trimmed by 1 base and the J gene end by 6 bases; junction bases not matched to a gene: 11. The CDR3 runs to 18 residues. Written as DNA, the CDR3 is TGTGCCAGCAGCCAAGCGTTTAGCGGGGGGAACTACGCCGGGGAGCTGTTTTTT. Translating it yields CASSQAFSGGNYAGELFF.

This clonotype was counted between two and nine times. This sequence joins TRBV7-2 and TRBJ1-6; perhaps TRBD1 as D (5 bases). Per the germline V gene, CDR1 is SGHTA and CDR2 is FQGNSA. The CDR3 loop spans 13 amino acids. V dropped 5 bases and J dropped 12 bases, with 14 bases sitting between them. CDR3 coding DNA: TGTGCCAGCAGCCCCCGGGACCGCGAACCCCTCCACTTT. Protein sequence: CASSPRDREPLHF.

The genes are TRBV20-1 and TRBJ2-7; tentative D call: TRBD2 (5 bases). The CDR3 totals 10 residues. The V and J ends lost 1 base and 7 bases respectively, with 5 bases between them. Germline CDR1 DFQATT, CDR2 SNEGSKA (reference sequence). The CDR3 loop reads CSARAGEQYF. CDR3 coding DNA: TGCAGTGCTAGAGCGGGGGAGCAGTACTTC.

This clonotype was picked up many times. The chain recombines TRBV2 with TRBJ2-3, with D maybe TRBD2 (5 bases). Per germline, CDR1 SNHLY and CDR2 FYNNEI. Trimming left V 8 bases short and J 6 bases short, with 21 bases between. The CDR3 runs 15 residues. CDR3 sequence reads: CASQQLVKGMDTQYF. The CDR3 DNA sequence: TGTGCCAGCCAACAACTAGTAAAGGGTATGGATACGCAGTATTTT.